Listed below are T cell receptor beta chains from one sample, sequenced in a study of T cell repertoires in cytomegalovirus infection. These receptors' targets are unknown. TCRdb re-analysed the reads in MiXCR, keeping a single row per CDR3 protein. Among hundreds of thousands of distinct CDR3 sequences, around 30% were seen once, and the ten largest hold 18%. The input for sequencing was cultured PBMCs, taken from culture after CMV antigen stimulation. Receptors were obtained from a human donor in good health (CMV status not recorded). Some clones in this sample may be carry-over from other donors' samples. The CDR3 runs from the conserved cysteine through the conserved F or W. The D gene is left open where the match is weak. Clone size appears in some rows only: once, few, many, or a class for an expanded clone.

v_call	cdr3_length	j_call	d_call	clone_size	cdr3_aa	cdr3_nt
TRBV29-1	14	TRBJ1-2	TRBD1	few	CSVEDPTGWYGYTF	TGCAGCGTTGAAGACCCGACAGGGTGGTATGGCTACACCTTC
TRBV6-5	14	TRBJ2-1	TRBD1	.	CASSYLQGAGEQFF	TGTGCCAGCAGTTACCTCCAGGGGGCCGGTGAGCAGTTCTTC
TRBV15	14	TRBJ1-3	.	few	CATVDLSSGNTIYF	TGTGCCACCGTGGATCTAAGCTCTGGAAACACCATATATTTT
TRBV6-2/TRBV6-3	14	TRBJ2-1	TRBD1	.	CASKGTGERSGQFF	TGTGCCAGCAAGGGGACAGGGGAACGCTCGGGGCAGTTCTTC
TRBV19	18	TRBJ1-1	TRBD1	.	CASSPGGRGGGSDTEAFF	TGTGCCAGTAGTCCGGGGGGGAGAGGGGGCGGATCCGACACTGAAGCTTTCTTT
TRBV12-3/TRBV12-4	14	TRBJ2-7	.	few	CASTLGTGHREQYF	TGTGCCAGCACACTAGGGACTGGGCACCGCGAGCAGTACTTC
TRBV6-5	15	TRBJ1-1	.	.	CASSYTGRGDTEAFF	TGTGCCAGCAGTTACACAGGACGTGGGGACACTGAAGCTTTCTTT
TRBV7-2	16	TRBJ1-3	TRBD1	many	CASSLGTGGAGNTIYF	TGTGCCAGCAGCCTAGGGACAGGGGGCGCAGGAAACACCATATATTTT
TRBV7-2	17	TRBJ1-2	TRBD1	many	CASSLRAGQGANYGYTF	TGTGCCAGCAGCTTACGAGCCGGACAGGGGGCTAACTATGGCTACACCTTC
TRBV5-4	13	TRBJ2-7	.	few	CASSLNLVHEQYF	TGTGCCAGCAGCTTGAATCTGGTCCACGAGCAGTACTTC
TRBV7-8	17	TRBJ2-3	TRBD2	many	CASSQGLAGGPTDTQYF	TGTGCCAGCAGCCAAGGACTAGCGGGAGGGCCGACAGATACGCAGTATTTT
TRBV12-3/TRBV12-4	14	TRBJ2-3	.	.	CASSSAGSTDTQYF	TGTGCCAGCAGTTCTGCCGGGAGCACAGATACGCAGTATTTT
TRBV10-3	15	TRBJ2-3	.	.	CAISVGFDITDTQYF	TGTGCCATCAGCGTCGGTTTCGACATCACAGATACGCAGTATTTT
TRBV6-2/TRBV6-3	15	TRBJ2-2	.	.	CASNPMGKDTGELFF	TGTGCCAGCAACCCTATGGGGAAGGACACCGGGGAGCTGTTTTTT
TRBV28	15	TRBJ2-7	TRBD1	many	CASSFPQGATYEQYF	TGTGCCAGCAGTTTCCCACAGGGGGCTACCTACGAGCAGTACTTC
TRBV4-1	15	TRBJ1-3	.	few	CASRRQGGSGNTIYF	TGCGCCAGCAGGAGACAAGGGGGCTCTGGAAACACCATATATTTT
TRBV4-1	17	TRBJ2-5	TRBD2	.	CASSQGSTSGGQETQYF	TGTGCCAGCAGCCAGGGGTCGACTAGCGGGGGACAAGAGACCCAGTACTTC
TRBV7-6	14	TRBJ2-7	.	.	CASSFALGGYEQYF	TGTGCCAGCAGCTTCGCCCTCGGGGGCTACGAGCAGTACTTC
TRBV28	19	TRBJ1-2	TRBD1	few	CASSSNRGSSPKSNYGYTF	TGTGCCAGCAGCTCAAACAGGGGGTCATCCCCAAAAAGTAACTATGGCTACACCTTC
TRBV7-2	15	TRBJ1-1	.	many	CASSSPARGHTEAFF	TGTGCCAGCAGCTCACCCGCCCGGGGACACACTGAAGCTTTCTTT
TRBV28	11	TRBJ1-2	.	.	CASRREYGYTF	TGTGCCAGCAGGCGGGAGTATGGCTACACCTTC
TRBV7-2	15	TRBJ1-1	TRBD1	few	CASSFGVTGGTEAFF	TGTGCCAGCAGCTTTGGCGTTACAGGGGGCACTGAAGCTTTCTTT
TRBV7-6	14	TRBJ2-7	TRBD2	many	CASSPGLVSYEQYF	TGTGCCAGCAGCCCGGGACTAGTTTCCTACGAGCAGTACTTC
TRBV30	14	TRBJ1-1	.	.	CAWSLGLANTEAFF	TGTGCCTGGAGTCTCGGCCTTGCTAACACTGAAGCTTTCTTT
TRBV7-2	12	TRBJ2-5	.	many	CASSPGLETQYF	TGTGCCAGCAGCCCCGGACTTGAGACCCAGTACTTC
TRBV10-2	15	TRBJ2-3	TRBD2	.	CASSALAGGADTQYF	TGCGCCAGCAGCGCACTAGCGGGAGGGGCAGATACGCAGTATTTT
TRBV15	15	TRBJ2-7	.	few	CATAARIAPAYEQYF	TGTGCCACCGCGGCACGAATAGCGCCGGCCTACGAGCAGTACTTC
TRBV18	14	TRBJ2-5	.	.	CASSPPDLKETQYF	TGTGCCAGCTCACCGCCCGACTTGAAAGAGACCCAGTACTTC
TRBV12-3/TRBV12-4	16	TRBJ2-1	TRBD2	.	CASSYGTSGRRREQFF	TGTGCCAGCAGTTATGGGACTAGCGGGAGACGGCGCGAGCAGTTCTTC
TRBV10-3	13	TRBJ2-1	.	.	CAISAGGYNEQFF	TGTGCCATCAGCGCTGGCGGGTACAATGAGCAGTTCTTC
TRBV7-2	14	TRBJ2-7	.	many	CASSSSWNTYEQYF	TGTGCCAGCAGCTCCAGCTGGAACACCTACGAGCAGTACTTC
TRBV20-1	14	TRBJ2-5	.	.	CSARDGSEQETQYF	TGCAGTGCTAGAGATGGGTCAGAACAAGAGACCCAGTACTTC
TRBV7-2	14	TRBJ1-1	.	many	CASSLVGGGTEAFF	TGTGCCAGCAGCTTAGTGGGGGGGGGAACTGAAGCTTTCTTT
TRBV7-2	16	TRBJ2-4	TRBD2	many	CASSPTTSGGRNIQYF	TGTGCCAGCAGCCCAACGACTAGCGGGGGCCGAAACATTCAGTACTTC
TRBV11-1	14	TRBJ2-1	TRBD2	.	CATPLAGGLNEQFF	TGTGCCACACCTCTAGCGGGGGGCCTGAATGAGCAGTTCTTC
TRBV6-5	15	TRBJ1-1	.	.	CASTKGGQMNTEAFF	TGTGCCAGCACCAAAGGAGGACAGATGAACACTGAAGCTTTCTTT
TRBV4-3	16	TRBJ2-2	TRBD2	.	CASSQSLAGGPGELFF	TGCGCCAGCAGCCAATCCCTAGCGGGAGGGCCCGGGGAGCTGTTTTTT
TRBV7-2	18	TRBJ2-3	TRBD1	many	CASSLARFMAGGADTQYF	TGTGCCAGCAGCTTAGCGAGGTTTATGGCAGGGGGCGCAGATACGCAGTATTTT
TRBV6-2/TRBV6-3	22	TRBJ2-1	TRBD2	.	CASSYEKLTSGSLWSSYNEQFF	TGTGCCAGCAGTTACGAAAAGTTGACTAGCGGGTCCCTTTGGAGCTCCTACAATGAGCAGTTCTTC
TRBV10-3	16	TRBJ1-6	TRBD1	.	CAISEETGTYYSPLHF	TGTGCCATCAGTGAAGAGACAGGGACCTATTATTCACCCCTCCACTTT
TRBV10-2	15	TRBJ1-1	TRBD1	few	CASSTGFWAGGEAFF	TGCGCTAGCAGCACAGGGTTTTGGGCAGGGGGTGAAGCTTTCTTT
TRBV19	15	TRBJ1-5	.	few	CASNNQGSGHQPQHF	TGTGCCAGTAATAATCAGGGGAGCGGCCATCAGCCCCAGCATTTT
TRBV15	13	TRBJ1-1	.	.	CATSKDVNTEAFF	TGTGCCACCAGCAAGGACGTGAACACTGAAGCTTTCTTT
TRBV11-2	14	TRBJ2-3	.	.	CTSSSNRRTDTQYF	TGTACCAGCAGCTCAAACAGACGAACAGATACGCAGTATTTT
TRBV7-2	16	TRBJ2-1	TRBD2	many	CASSRRTSGMVDEQFF	TGTGCCAGCAGCCGAAGGACTAGCGGGATGGTCGATGAGCAGTTCTTC
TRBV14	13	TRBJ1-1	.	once	CASSQERGTEAFF	TGTGCCAGCAGCCAAGAGAGAGGGACTGAAGCTTTCTTT
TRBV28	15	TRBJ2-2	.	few	CASSLLRGDTGELFF	TGTGCCAGCAGTTTACTTAGGGGTGACACCGGGGAGCTGTTTTTT
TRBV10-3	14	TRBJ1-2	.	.	CAISDPGANYGYTF	TGTGCCATCAGTGACCCCGGGGCTAATTATGGCTACACCTTC
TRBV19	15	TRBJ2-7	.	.	CASSDLGQLLGEQYF	TGTGCCAGTAGTGACCTAGGGCAGCTCCTCGGCGAGCAGTACTTC
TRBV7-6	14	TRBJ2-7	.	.	CASSSLGVSYEQYF	TGTGCCAGCAGCTCCTTAGGAGTGTCCTACGAGCAGTACTTC
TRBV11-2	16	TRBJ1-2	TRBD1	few	CASSSRSDRESYGYTF	TGTGCCAGCAGCTCCCGGTCGGACAGGGAGAGCTATGGCTACACCTTC